This T cell receptor beta chain is drawn from a study of T cell responses to AZD1222 COVID-19 vaccine. In regard to this clone: What it binds is unknown.

Broader study findings: Baseline serology detected seropositivity in only six AZD1222 recipients. It should be noted that donors were predominantly white British and more often female, and clonal diversity was possibly underestimated.

Assay: immunoSEQ multiplex PCR; the TCRdb copy retains only in-frame clones and omits some. The sample comprises about 77,000 clones, more than 85% of which are singletons, and roughly 5.1% rests with the top ten. Pooling was applied to second doses at about 4 or about 12 weeks. Germline loops: CDR1 MDHEN, CDR2 SYDVKM. The CDR3 spans 15 residues. Trimming left V 6 bases short and J 5 bases short, with 19 bases between. Specimen: peripheral blood, collected 28 days after the second AZD1222 dose. The TCR comes from an adult who received the AZD1222 COVID-19 vaccine. The V call is TRBV28, the J call TRBJ1-2; D is unresolved. Here the CDR3 reads CASRETVRPPYGYTF. DNA of the CDR3: TGTGCCAGCAGGGAAACAGTCAGGCCTCCTTATGGCTACACCTTC.